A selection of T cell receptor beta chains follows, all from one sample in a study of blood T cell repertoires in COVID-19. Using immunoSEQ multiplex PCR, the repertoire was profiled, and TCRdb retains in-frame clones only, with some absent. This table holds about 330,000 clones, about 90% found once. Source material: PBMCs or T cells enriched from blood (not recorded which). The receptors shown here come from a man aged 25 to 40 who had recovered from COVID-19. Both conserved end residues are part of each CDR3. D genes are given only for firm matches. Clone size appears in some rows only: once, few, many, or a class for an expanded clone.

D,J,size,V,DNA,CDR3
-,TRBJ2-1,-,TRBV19,TGTGCCAGTAGTATACTAGTGGGGGCCGATGAGCAGTTCTTC,CASSILVGADEQFF
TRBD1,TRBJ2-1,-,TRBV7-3,TGTGCCAGCAGCTTAAGAGGGGGCGGCTACAATGAGCAGTTCTTC,CASSLRGGGYNEQFF
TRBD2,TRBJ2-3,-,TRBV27,TGTGCCAGCAGTTTATTAAGCGGGGGGGCCCCAGATACGCAGTATTTT,CASSLLSGGAPDTQYF
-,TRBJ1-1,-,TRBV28,TGTGCCAGCAGTTCCTCCCGGGACATACACCCCGCTCCTTTCTTT,CASSSSRDIHPAPFF
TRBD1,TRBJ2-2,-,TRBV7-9,TGTGCCAGCAGCAAAACAAACCGCGGACAGGGGAACACCGGGGAGCTGTTTTTT,CASSKTNRGQGNTGELFF
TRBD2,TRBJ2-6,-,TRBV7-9,TGTGCCAGCAGCTTCGGGGGGAGGGCCAACGTCCTGACTTTC,CASSFGGRANVLTF
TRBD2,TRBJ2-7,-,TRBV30,TGTGCCTCCGGGACTAGCGGATCCTACGAGCAGTACTTC,CASGTSGSYEQYF
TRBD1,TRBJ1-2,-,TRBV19,TGTGCCAGTAGTTTGACCGGGACAGGGTCTGGCTACACCTTC,CASSLTGTGSGYTF
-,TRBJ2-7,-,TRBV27,TGTGCCAGCAGTTTATCCGCAGGGGATCTCTCCTACGAGCAGTACTTC,CASSLSAGDLSYEQYF
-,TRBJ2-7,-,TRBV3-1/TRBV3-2,TGTGCCAGCAGCCGCCGAGCAAGGGCGGGCTACGAGCAGTACTTC,CASSRRARAGYEQYF
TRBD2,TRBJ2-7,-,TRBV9,TGTGCCAGCAGCGTAGCCGGCGGGGGGGCCTACGAGCAGTACTTC,CASSVAGGGAYEQYF
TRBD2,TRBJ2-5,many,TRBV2,TGTGCCAGCAGTGGGGCTAGCGGGGGTTACGCGGAGACCCAGTACTTC,CASSGASGGYAETQYF
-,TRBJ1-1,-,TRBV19,TGTGCCAGTAGTACTGGGGGCACTAGGGCTTTCTTT,CASSTGGTRAFF
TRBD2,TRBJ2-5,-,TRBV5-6,TGTGCCAGCAGCTTGGAGGCTAGCGGGGAAGAGACCCAGTACTTC,CASSLEASGEETQYF
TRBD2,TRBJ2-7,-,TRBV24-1,TGTGCCACCAGTGATACGGGGGGCGAGCAGTACTTC,CATSDTGGEQYF
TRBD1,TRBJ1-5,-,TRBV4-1,TGCGCCAGCAGCCAAGATGGGGGACAGGGAAAATACCAGCCCCAGCATTTT,CASSQDGGQGKYQPQHF
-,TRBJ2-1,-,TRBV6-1,TGTGCCAGCAGTGATGACGGACAGTACAATGAGCAGTTCTTC,CASSDDGQYNEQFF
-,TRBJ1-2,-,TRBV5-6,TGTGCCAGCAGCTTGGCCAGGGACTATGGCTACACCTTC,CASSLARDYGYTF
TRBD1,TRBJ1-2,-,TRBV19,TGTGCCAGTAGAGAACAGGGGTTCTATGGCTACACCTTC,CASREQGFYGYTF
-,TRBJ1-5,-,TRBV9,TGTGCCAGCAGCAAGGCAGGGGGCAATCAGCCCCAGCATTTT,CASSKAGGNQPQHF
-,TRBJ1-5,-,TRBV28,TGTGCCAGCAGTTCCTCTCACAGGGTTCGTGATCAGCCCCAGCATTTT,CASSSSHRVRDQPQHF
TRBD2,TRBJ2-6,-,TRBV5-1,TGCGCCAGCAGCTCCGCGGGGGGAAGCTCTGGGGCCAACGTCCTGACTTTC,CASSSAGGSSGANVLTF
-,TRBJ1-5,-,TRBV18,TGTGCCAGCTCACCCTGGACTAGGGACATTAGCAATCAGCCCCAGCATTTT,CASSPWTRDISNQPQHF
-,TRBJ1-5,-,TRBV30,TGTGCCTGGAGTTGGGGGCTTAGCAATCAGCCCCAGCATTTT,CAWSWGLSNQPQHF
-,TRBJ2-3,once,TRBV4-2,TGTGCCAGCAGCCAAGATCGGGTAGTCACAGATACGCAGTATTTT,CASSQDRVVTDTQYF
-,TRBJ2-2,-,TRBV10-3,TGTGCCATCAGTGAACCGGCGAACACCGGGGAGCTGTTTTTT,CAISEPANTGELFF
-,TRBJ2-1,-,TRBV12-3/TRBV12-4,TGTGCCAGCAGTTCTTCTACAGGGAGTGAGCAGTTCTTC,CASSSSTGSEQFF
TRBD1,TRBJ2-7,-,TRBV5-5,TGTGCCAGCAGCTCGGACAGGGGAAAAAACCGTCCCTACGAGCAGTACTTC,CASSSDRGKNRPYEQYF
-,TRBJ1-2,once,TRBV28,TGTGCCAGCAGTTTCCCCCAGGGCATTGACTATGGCTACACCTTC,CASSFPQGIDYGYTF
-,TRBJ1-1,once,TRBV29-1,TGCAGCGTTTGGACATCTGAAGCTTTCTTT,CSVWTSEAFF
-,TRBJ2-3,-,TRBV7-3,TGTGCCAGCAGCGCCCGTCCAGGGGCTATGACAGATACGCAGTATTTT,CASSARPGAMTDTQYF